Listed below are T cell receptor beta chains from one sample, sequenced in a study of response to subunit inactivated influenza vaccine. TCRdb called the RT-PCR reads again in MiXCR, with one record for every CDR3 protein. The table records about 500,000 distinct CDR3 sequences, approximately 15% of them present only once. Sequencing was performed on CD4+ T cells sorted from PBMCs, taken less than 30 months after vaccination. The origin of the receptors is a man aged 45-69 years who received an inactivated influenza vaccine. Each CDR3 is given with its conserved first and last residue. A D gene is named only where the DNA matches it firmly. For some rows the clone size is stated as once, few or many, or as a class when expanded; others skip it.

v_call: TRBV5-4
clone_size: few
j_call: TRBJ2-3
cdr3_length: 15
d_call: TRBD2
cdr3_aa: CASSLWEGGTDTQYF
cdr3_nt: TGTGCCAGCAGCTTGTGGGAGGGTGGCACAGATACGCAGTATTTT

v_call: TRBV6-2/TRBV6-3
clone_size: .
j_call: TRBJ2-3
cdr3_length: 15
d_call: TRBD1
cdr3_aa: CASSPTGAGTDTQYF
cdr3_nt: TGTGCCAGCAGCCCGACAGGGGCGGGCACAGATACGCAGTATTTT

v_call: TRBV6-2/TRBV6-3
clone_size: .
j_call: TRBJ2-1
cdr3_length: 19
d_call: TRBD2
cdr3_aa: CASSSWASGRWSSYNEQFF
cdr3_nt: TGTGCCAGCAGTTCTTGGGCTAGCGGGCGTTGGAGCTCCTACAATGAGCAGTTCTTC

v_call: TRBV11-2
clone_size: few
j_call: TRBJ2-3
cdr3_length: 15
d_call: .
cdr3_aa: CASSLKLEVLDTQYF
cdr3_nt: TGTGCCAGCAGCTTGAAGTTAGAGGTTCTAGATACGCAGTATTTT

v_call: TRBV6-1
clone_size: few
j_call: TRBJ1-1
cdr3_length: 14
d_call: .
cdr3_aa: CASANRDKNTEAFF
cdr3_nt: TGTGCCAGCGCGAACCGGGACAAGAACACTGAAGCTTTCTTT

v_call: TRBV20-1
clone_size: .
j_call: TRBJ1-4
cdr3_length: 14
d_call: .
cdr3_aa: CSARDPAFDEKLFF
cdr3_nt: TGCAGTGCGCGGGACCCAGCTTTCGATGAAAAACTGTTTTTT

v_call: TRBV24-1
clone_size: .
j_call: TRBJ2-1
cdr3_length: 17
d_call: TRBD2
cdr3_aa: CATSDQTGTSGRDEQFF
cdr3_nt: TGTGCCACCAGTGATCAAACCGGGACTAGCGGGAGAGATGAGCAGTTCTTC

v_call: TRBV5-6
clone_size: .
j_call: TRBJ2-3
cdr3_length: 18
d_call: TRBD2
cdr3_aa: CARSHGTSGPSGTDTQYF
cdr3_nt: TGTGCCAGGAGCCACGGGACTAGCGGTCCATCCGGCACAGATACGCAGTATTTT

v_call: TRBV21-1
clone_size: few
j_call: TRBJ2-7
cdr3_length: 17
d_call: .
cdr3_aa: CASSKDESGRKYDEQYF
cdr3_nt: TGTGCCAGCAGCAAAGATGAGAGCGGGAGAAAGTACGACGAGCAGTACTTC

v_call: TRBV7-2
clone_size: .
j_call: TRBJ2-3
cdr3_length: 16
d_call: TRBD1
cdr3_aa: CASSLVGTGATDTQYF
cdr3_nt: TGTGCCAGCAGCTTAGTAGGGACAGGGGCCACAGATACGCAGTATTTT

v_call: TRBV24-1
clone_size: .
j_call: TRBJ2-3
cdr3_length: 16
d_call: TRBD1
cdr3_aa: CATSDANRGLTDTQYF
cdr3_nt: TGTGCCACCAGTGATGCAAACAGGGGCCTCACAGATACGCAGTATTTT

v_call: TRBV12-3/TRBV12-4
clone_size: .
j_call: TRBJ1-1
cdr3_length: 15
d_call: TRBD1
cdr3_aa: CASSPDGQGDTEAFF
cdr3_nt: TGTGCCAGCAGTCCCGACGGACAGGGGGACACTGAAGCTTTCTTT

v_call: TRBV10-3
clone_size: few
j_call: TRBJ2-2
cdr3_length: 12
d_call: TRBD1
cdr3_aa: CATQGQAGELFF
cdr3_nt: TGTGCCACTCAGGGACAGGCCGGGGAGCTGTTTTTT

v_call: TRBV27
clone_size: many
j_call: TRBJ2-2
cdr3_length: 16
d_call: .
cdr3_aa: CASSLNRALNTGELFF
cdr3_nt: TGTGCCAGCAGTTTAAACAGAGCACTAAACACCGGGGAGCTGTTTTTT

v_call: TRBV27
clone_size: .
j_call: TRBJ2-7
cdr3_length: 15
d_call: TRBD1
cdr3_aa: CASSLTGTDTYEQYF
cdr3_nt: TGTGCCAGCAGTTTGACCGGGACAGACACCTACGAGCAGTACTTC

v_call: TRBV10-3
clone_size: many
j_call: TRBJ2-3
cdr3_length: 18
d_call: TRBD2
cdr3_aa: CAISFGLAGGQATDTQYF
cdr3_nt: TGTGCCATCAGCTTCGGACTAGCGGGGGGCCAGGCCACAGATACGCAGTATTTT

v_call: TRBV7-2
clone_size: .
j_call: TRBJ2-7
cdr3_length: 14
d_call: .
cdr3_aa: CASSWRQGRDEQYF
cdr3_nt: TGTGCCAGCAGCTGGCGGCAGGGTAGGGACGAGCAGTACTTC

v_call: TRBV20-1
clone_size: few
j_call: TRBJ2-7
cdr3_length: 13
d_call: .
cdr3_aa: CSARNVAYGEQYF
cdr3_nt: TGCAGTGCTAGAAATGTGGCTTACGGCGAGCAGTACTTC

v_call: TRBV18
clone_size: many
j_call: TRBJ2-7
cdr3_length: 13
d_call: TRBD1
cdr3_aa: CASSRGQNYEQYF
cdr3_nt: TGTGCCAGCTCCCGGGGACAGAACTACGAGCAGTACTTC

v_call: TRBV7-2
clone_size: .
j_call: TRBJ2-5
cdr3_length: 17
d_call: TRBD2
cdr3_aa: CASSLVNRREGIILQYF
cdr3_nt: TGTGCCAGCAGCTTAGTTAATAGGCGGGAGGGTATCATTCTTCAGTACTTC

v_call: TRBV7-9
clone_size: few
j_call: TRBJ2-5
cdr3_length: 15
d_call: TRBD2
cdr3_aa: CASSSGTRRKETQYF
cdr3_nt: TGTGCCAGCAGCTCCGGGACTAGGCGGAAAGAGACCCAGTACTTC

v_call: TRBV20-1
clone_size: .
j_call: TRBJ1-5
cdr3_length: 13
d_call: .
cdr3_aa: CSTRLGVGQPQHF
cdr3_nt: TGCAGTACCCGGTTGGGGGTTGGTCAGCCCCAGCATTTT

v_call: TRBV12-3/TRBV12-4
clone_size: .
j_call: TRBJ2-5
cdr3_length: 15
d_call: TRBD2
cdr3_aa: CASSKTSGRGETQYF
cdr3_nt: TGTGCCAGCAGCAAGACTAGCGGGAGAGGAGAGACCCAGTACTTC

v_call: TRBV10-2
clone_size: .
j_call: TRBJ2-1
cdr3_length: 19
d_call: .
cdr3_aa: CASSGTRGGRISSYNEQFF
cdr3_nt: TGCGCCAGCAGTGGGACGAGGGGCGGCAGAATAAGCTCCTACAATGAGCAGTTCTTC

v_call: TRBV5-1
clone_size: few
j_call: TRBJ2-5
cdr3_length: 16
d_call: TRBD2
cdr3_aa: CASSLGPAGIQETQYF
cdr3_nt: TGCGCCAGCAGCTTGGGCCCAGCGGGAATCCAAGAGACCCAGTACTTC

v_call: TRBV6-2/TRBV6-3
clone_size: .
j_call: TRBJ2-5
cdr3_length: 15
d_call: .
cdr3_aa: CASSSPPLGVETQYF
cdr3_nt: TGTGCCAGCAGTTCCCCTCCACTCGGCGTAGAGACCCAGTACTTC

v_call: TRBV6-5
clone_size: .
j_call: TRBJ2-7
cdr3_length: 15
d_call: TRBD2
cdr3_aa: CASSSWTSGSYEQYF
cdr3_nt: TGTGCCAGCAGTTCATGGACTAGCGGGAGTTACGAGCAGTACTTC

v_call: TRBV25-1
clone_size: .
j_call: TRBJ2-2
cdr3_length: 15
d_call: .
cdr3_aa: CASSEYTFYTGELFF
cdr3_nt: TGTGCCAGCAGTGAATATACATTCTACACCGGGGAGCTGTTTTTT

v_call: TRBV30
clone_size: .
j_call: TRBJ2-1
cdr3_length: 11
d_call: .
cdr3_aa: CAWGDYNEQFF
cdr3_nt: TGTGCCTGGGGCGATTACAATGAGCAGTTCTTC

v_call: TRBV7-9
clone_size: few
j_call: TRBJ2-1
cdr3_length: 11
d_call: .
cdr3_aa: CASSLVEEQFF
cdr3_nt: TGTGCCAGCAGCTTAGTAGAGGAGCAGTTCTTC

v_call: TRBV5-1
clone_size: few
j_call: TRBJ1-2
cdr3_length: 16
d_call: TRBD1
cdr3_aa: CASSASDRGLGYGYTF
cdr3_nt: TGCGCCAGCAGCGCGTCCGACAGGGGGCTCGGCTATGGCTACACCTTC

v_call: TRBV5-5
clone_size: .
j_call: TRBJ1-1
cdr3_length: 15
d_call: .
cdr3_aa: CASSLGVGRSAEAFF
cdr3_nt: TGTGCCAGCAGCTTGGGTGTGGGACGTTCGGCTGAAGCTTTCTTT

v_call: TRBV20-1
clone_size: many
j_call: TRBJ2-7
cdr3_length: 13
d_call: .
cdr3_aa: CSASRALSYEQYF
cdr3_nt: TGCAGCGCCTCCAGGGCCCTCTCCTACGAGCAGTACTTC

v_call: TRBV7-2
clone_size: .
j_call: TRBJ1-4
cdr3_length: 15
d_call: .
cdr3_aa: CASSRRGATNEKLFF
cdr3_nt: TGTGCCAGCAGCCGCCGAGGGGCAACTAATGAAAAACTGTTTTTT

v_call: TRBV6-1
clone_size: .
j_call: TRBJ1-5
cdr3_length: 14
d_call: .
cdr3_aa: CASSRRRTAQPQHF
cdr3_nt: TGTGCCAGCAGCAGACGACGGACTGCTCAGCCCCAGCATTTT